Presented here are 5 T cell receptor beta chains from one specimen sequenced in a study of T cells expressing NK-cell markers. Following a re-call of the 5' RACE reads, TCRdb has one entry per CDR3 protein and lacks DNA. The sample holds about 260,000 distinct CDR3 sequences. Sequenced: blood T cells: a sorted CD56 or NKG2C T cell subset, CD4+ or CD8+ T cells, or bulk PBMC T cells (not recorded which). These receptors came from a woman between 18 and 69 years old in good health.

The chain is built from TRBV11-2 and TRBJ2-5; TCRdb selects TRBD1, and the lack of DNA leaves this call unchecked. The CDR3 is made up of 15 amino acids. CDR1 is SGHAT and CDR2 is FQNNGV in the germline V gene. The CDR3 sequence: CASSLGTGRWETQYF.

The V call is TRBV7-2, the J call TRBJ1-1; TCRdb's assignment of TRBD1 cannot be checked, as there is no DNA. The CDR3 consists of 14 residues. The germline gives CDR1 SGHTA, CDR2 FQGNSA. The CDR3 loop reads CASSLEGSHTEAFF.

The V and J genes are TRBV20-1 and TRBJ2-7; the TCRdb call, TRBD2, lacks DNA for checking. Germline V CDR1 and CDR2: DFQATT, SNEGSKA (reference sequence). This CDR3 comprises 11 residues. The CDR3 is CLAGSPYEQYF.

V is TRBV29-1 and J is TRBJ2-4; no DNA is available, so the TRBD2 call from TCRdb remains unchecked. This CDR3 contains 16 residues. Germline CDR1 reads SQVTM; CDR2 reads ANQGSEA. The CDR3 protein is CSVQGEGSLAKNIQYF.

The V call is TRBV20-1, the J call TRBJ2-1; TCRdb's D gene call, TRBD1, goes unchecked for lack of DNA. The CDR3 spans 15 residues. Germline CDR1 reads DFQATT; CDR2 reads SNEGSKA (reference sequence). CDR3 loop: CSAETRTGGYNEQFF.